This T cell receptor beta chain comes out of a study of siplizumab effects on memory and regulatory T cells. The CDR3 runs 15 residues. The V gene's germline CDR1 is LGHNT and CDR2 FRNRAP. Trimming took 1 base from V and 3 from J, leaving 10 bases between them. Method: immunoSEQ multiplex PCR; TCRdb's copy keeps in-frame clones and lacks some. The table lists some 97,000 clones, 75% to 95% of them singletons. This receptor was identified in a human donor in good health. The chain recombines TRBV12-5 with TRBJ1-5, with a weak D call TRBD1 (6 bases). The sequenced sample consisted of CD4+ T cells sorted from blood. CDR3 DNA: TGTGCTAGTGGTTTGGGAGGACAGACCAATCAGCCCCAGCATTTT. It yields the protein CASGLGGQTNQPQHF. Based on the CDR3 plus reference TRBV12-5 and TRBJ1-5, the full variable domain is DARVTQTPRHKVTEMGQEVTMRCQPILGHNTVFWYRQTMMQGLELLAYFRNRAPLDDSGMPKDRFSAEMPDATLATLKIQPSEPRDSAVYFCASGLGGQTNQPQHFGDGTRLSIL.